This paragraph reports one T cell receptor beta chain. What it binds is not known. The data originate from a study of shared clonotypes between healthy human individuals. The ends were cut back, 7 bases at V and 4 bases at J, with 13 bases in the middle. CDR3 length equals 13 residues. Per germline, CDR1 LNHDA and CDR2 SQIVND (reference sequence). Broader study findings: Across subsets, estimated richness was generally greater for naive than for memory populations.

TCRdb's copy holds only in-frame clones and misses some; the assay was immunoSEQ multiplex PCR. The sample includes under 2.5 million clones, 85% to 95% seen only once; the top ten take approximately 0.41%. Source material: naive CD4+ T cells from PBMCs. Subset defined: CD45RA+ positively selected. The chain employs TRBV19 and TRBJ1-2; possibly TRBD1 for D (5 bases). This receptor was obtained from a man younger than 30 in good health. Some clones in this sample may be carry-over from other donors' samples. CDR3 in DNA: TGTGCCAGTAAAAGGGGTGAACGCTATGGCTACACCTTC. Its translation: CASKRGERYGYTF.